Listed below are T cell receptor beta chains from one sample, sequenced in a study of a mutant IDH1 vaccine in newly diagnosed glioma. For these receptors, no antigen is known. Data came from immunoSEQ multiplex PCR; TCRdb stores just in-frame clones and leaves some out. The sample consists of about 60,000 clones, roughly four fifths of them appearing once. Source: PBMCs, taken from a glioma patient whose treatment included an IDH1 peptide vaccine. Receptors originate from a woman aged 50 to 65 with glioma. Both conserved end residues are part of each CDR3. The D gene is left open where the match is weak. Size is omitted from some rows. Given values are once, few, many or a class for expanded clones.

TRBD1	TRBJ2-7	TRBV5-1	-	CASSPGQGRSYEQYF	TGCGCCAGCAGCCCGGGACAGGGAAGATCCTACGAGCAGTACTTC
-	TRBJ2-3	TRBV7-6	once	CASSLAPLATTDTQYF	TGTGCCAGCAGCTTAGCTCCCCTAGCAACGACAGATACGCAGTATTTT
-	TRBJ1-2	TRBV6-5	-	CASSYEEGRGYTF	TGTGCCAGCAGTTACGAGGAAGGGCGAGGCTACACCTTC
TRBD1	TRBJ1-1	TRBV10-3	-	CAISVTGETEAFF	TGTGCCATCAGTGTAACAGGGGAAACTGAAGCTTTCTTT
TRBD1	TRBJ1-6	TRBV5-6	once	CASSFGTGRNSPLHF	TGTGCCAGCAGCTTCGGGACAGGGAGGAATTCACCCCTCCACTTT
-	TRBJ1-3	TRBV9	few	CASSVEGQRGNTIYF	TGTGCCAGCAGCGTAGAAGGGCAAAGGGGGAACACCATATATTTT
TRBD2	TRBJ2-1	TRBV4-1	-	CASSQGWASGFGNEQFF	TGCGCCAGCAGCCAAGGGTGGGCTAGCGGATTTGGCAATGAGCAGTTCTTC
TRBD1	TRBJ1-1	TRBV19	-	CASVQGATEAFF	TGTGCCAGTGTACAGGGGGCCACTGAAGCTTTCTTT
-	TRBJ2-1	TRBV9	-	CASSVEGRNNEQFF	TGTGCCAGCAGCGTAGAGGGGCGGAACAATGAGCAGTTCTTC
TRBD1	TRBJ1-4	TRBV19	-	CASRPRGTGEEKLFF	TGTGCCAGTAGACCTCGGGGGACAGGGGAGGAAAAACTGTTTTTT
-	TRBJ2-7	TRBV7-9	-	CASSLTGYEQYF	TGTGCCAGCAGCTTAACAGGCTACGAGCAGTACTTC
-	TRBJ2-7	TRBV5-1	-	CASTPGTGYEQYF	TGCGCCAGCACCCCCGGGACGGGCTACGAGCAGTACTTC
TRBD2	TRBJ2-7	TRBV5-4	-	CASTPSSGGYEQYF	TGTGCCAGCACCCCGTCAAGCGGGGGGTACGAGCAGTACTTC
TRBD2	TRBJ2-3	TRBV5-1	-	CASSVASGSTDTQYF	TGCGCCAGCAGCGTTGCTAGCGGAAGCACAGATACGCAGTATTTT
TRBD1	TRBJ1-6	TRBV7-9	once	CASSLGTGGLNSPLHF	TGTGCCAGCAGCTTAGGGACAGGTGGGCTTAATTCACCCCTCCACTTT
TRBD2	TRBJ2-3	TRBV6-6	-	CASERGGSTDTQYF	TGTGCCAGCGAGCGGGGGGGAAGCACAGATACGCAGTATTTT
TRBD1	TRBJ2-6	TRBV23-1	-	CASSQQGSGANVLTF	TGCGCCAGCAGCCAACAGGGGTCCGGGGCCAACGTCCTGACTTTC
-	TRBJ2-2	TRBV6-4	-	CASSDEGSTGELFF	TGTGCCAGCAGTGATGAGGGTAGCACCGGGGAGCTGTTTTTT
-	TRBJ2-7	TRBV7-9	-	CASRQDSAYEQYF	TGTGCCAGCAGGCAAGACAGCGCCTACGAGCAGTACTTC
TRBD1	TRBJ1-6	TRBV5-6	-	CASSPTGYSTSPLHF	TGTGCCAGCAGCCCGACAGGGTACTCTACCTCACCCCTCCACTTT
TRBD1	TRBJ2-4	TRBV7-9	-	CASSINRGPAKNIQYF	TGTGCCAGCAGCATCAACAGGGGCCCAGCCAAAAACATTCAGTACTTC
-	TRBJ2-2	TRBV7-3	-	CASTPGLGGELFF	TGTGCCAGCACCCCCGGTCTGGGCGGGGAGCTGTTTTTT
TRBD1	TRBJ1-6	TRBV4-2	-	CASSQVDGQGISPLHF	TGTGCCAGCAGCCAAGTAGATGGACAGGGGATTTCACCCCTCCACTTT
TRBD2	TRBJ2-3	TRBV5-1	-	CASSLIPSGGRDTQYF	TGCGCCAGCAGCCTCATCCCCAGCGGGGGGAGGGATACGCAGTATTTT
-	TRBJ1-1	TRBV9	few	CASSAAGVGEAFF	TGTGCCAGCAGCGCCGCAGGGGTGGGTGAAGCTTTCTTT
TRBD2	TRBJ2-5	TRBV9	-	CASSVVSSGQETQYF	TGTGCCAGCAGCGTAGTCTCTAGCGGTCAAGAGACCCAGTACTTC
-	TRBJ1-3	TRBV28	once	CASSPSRNPGNTIYF	TGTGCCAGCAGCCCGTCCAGGAACCCGGGAAACACCATATATTTT
-	TRBJ2-4	TRBV6-1	-	CATGGRGAKNIQYF	TGTGCCACCGGGGGCAGGGGGGCCAAAAACATTCAGTACTTC
TRBD1	TRBJ1-1	TRBV27	-	CASSSGGQEAFF	TGTGCCAGCAGTTCAGGGGGTCAGGAAGCTTTCTTT
-	TRBJ1-2	TRBV19	-	CASSTENRVEGYTF	TGTGCCAGTAGTACAGAGAACAGGGTAGAAGGCTACACCTTC
-	TRBJ1-1	TRBV7-9	-	CASSPGGDLTEAFF	TGTGCCAGCAGCCCGGGAGGGGACCTCACTGAAGCTTTCTTT
TRBD1	TRBJ1-5	TRBV7-9	-	CASSIDRGDKPQHF	TGTGCCAGCAGCATCGACAGGGGGGATAAGCCCCAGCATTTT
-	TRBJ2-1	TRBV19	-	CASSVGRAEQFF	TGTGCCAGTAGTGTAGGGCGGGCTGAGCAGTTCTTC
-	TRBJ2-6	TRBV29-1	-	CSVAVASGANVLTF	TGCAGCGTTGCAGTGGCCTCTGGGGCCAACGTCCTGACTTTC
-	TRBJ1-6	TRBV6-1	-	CASSERVTNSPLHF	TGTGCCAGCAGTGAACGGGTAACTAATTCACCCCTCCACTTT
-	TRBJ2-3	TRBV5-6	-	CASSSYRSSTDTQYF	TGTGCCAGCAGCTCGTACAGGAGTTCCACAGATACGCAGTATTTT
-	TRBJ1-5	TRBV2	-	CASTTRAGGSNQPQHF	TGTGCCAGCACTACCCGAGCCGGGGGAAGCAATCAGCCCCAGCATTTT
TRBD2	TRBJ2-2	TRBV9	-	CASGFREAGELFF	TGTGCCTCCGGGTTCCGGGAGGCCGGGGAGCTGTTTTTT
TRBD1	TRBJ1-2	TRBV2	-	CASSEADREYTF	TGTGCCAGCAGTGAAGCCGACAGGGAGTACACCTTC
-	TRBJ1-4	TRBV7-9	few	CASSLGSRGKLFF	TGTGCCAGCAGCTTAGGATCCCGAGGAAAACTGTTTTTT
-	TRBJ2-7	TRBV6-1	-	CASSETDSYQQYF	TGTGCCAGCAGTGAAACGGACAGCTACCAGCAGTACTTC
-	TRBJ2-7	TRBV4-1	-	CASSQAPGARPDEQYF	TGCGCCAGCAGCCAAGCCCCGGGGGCCCGCCCCGACGAGCAGTACTTC
-	TRBJ1-1	TRBV5-5	-	CASSFTANTEAFF	TGTGCCAGCAGCTTTACAGCGAACACTGAAGCTTTCTTT
-	TRBJ1-2	TRBV12-1	-	CASSFEGGEHTF	TGTGCCAGCAGCTTTGAGGGAGGGGAACACACCTTC